Below, 29 T cell receptor beta chains from the same sample are listed, as sequenced in a study of cytomegalovirus exposure and HLA in healthy donors. 13 Jbeta primers and 60 Vbeta primers were used for the PCR. The data were produced by immunoSEQ multiplex PCR, yet TCRdb's version contains in-frame clones alone and is incomplete. This sample carries around 200,000 clones, around four fifths of them seen once, and the ten largest clones take 2.5% to 3.5%. Sequencing was performed on PBMCs. These receptors all come from a female donor in good health and CMV-seronegative.

This rearrangement joins TRBV14 to TRBJ1-6; a possible D gene is TRBD1 (6 bases). The CDR3 is 13 residues long. From germline, CDR1 is SGHDN and CDR2 FVKESK. The V gene lost 1 base and the J gene lost 14 bases, with 12 bases spanning the gap. DNA for the CDR3: TGTGCCAGCAGCCAAGTGGGGGCGGAAGCCCTCCACTTT. Its translation: CASSQVGAEALHF.

The chain couples TRBV7-2 to TRBJ1-2, with TRBD1 matching 8 bases. The CDR3 consists of 13 residues. The V gene's germline CDR1 is SGHTA and CDR2 FQGNSA. The J segment lost 4 bases and the V segment lost 4 bases, leaving 2 bases of the junction unmatched. The CDR3 DNA sequence: TGTGCCAGCAGCTCGGACAGGGTCTATGGCTACACCTTC. As protein: CASSSDRVYGYTF.

The rearrangement uses TRBV11-2 and TRBJ2-1; 13 bases line up with TRBD2. This CDR3 region has 17 residues. V lost 5 bases, J lost 12 bases, and 16 bases stayed unmatched. The germline V gene encodes CDR1 SGHAT and CDR2 FQNNGV. The CDR3 loop reads CASSLRSGLAGDDGQFF. DNA of the CDR3: TGTGCCAGCAGCCTTCGATCAGGACTAGCGGGAGACGATGGGCAGTTCTTC. Combining the CDR3 with reference TRBV11-2 and TRBJ2-1 gives the whole variable domain EAGVAQSPRYKIIEKRQSVAFWCNPISGHATLYWYQQILGQGPKLLIQFQNNGVVDDSQLPKDRFSAERLKGVDSTLKIQPAKLEDSAVYLCASSLRSGLAGDDGQFFGPGTRLTVL.

This chain connects TRBV21-1 to TRBJ2-3; the table's D call, TRBD2, was not checked against the DNA. TRBV21-1 is flagged as a pseudogene. This CDR3 has 17 amino acids. For the CDR3, the DNA is TGTGCCAGCAGCAAGCAAGAATTGGGAGGTGGAACAGATACGCAGTATTTT. It specifies CASSKQELGGGTDTQYF.

This chain uses TRBV27 with TRBJ2-7; tentatively, D is TRBD2 (5 bases). The CDR3 consists of 13 residues. CDR1 MNHEY and CDR2 SMNVEV come from the germline V gene (reference sequence). V shed 3 bases and J shed 2 bases, with 8 bases lying between them. The CDR3 nucleotides read TGTGCCAGCAGTTTCGGGGAGACCTACGAGCAGTACTTC. Translating gives CASSFGETYEQYF.

This clone was seen more than once but under ten times. The V gene is TRBV4-3, the J gene TRBJ2-5; tentatively, D is TRBD2 (5 bases). This CDR3 spans 14 amino acids. Trimming shortened V by 4 bases and J by 5 bases, and 14 bases separated the two germline ends. From germline, CDR1 is LGHNA and CDR2 YSLEER. The CDR3 sequence is CASSPSSGGETQYF. CDR3 nucleotide sequence: TGCGCCAGCAGCCCTAGCAGCGGTGGGGAGACCCAGTACTTC.

This clone was seen only once. The chain is built from TRBV7-2 and TRBJ2-7; TRBD1 aligns across 7 bases. Looked up from germline, CDR1 is SGHTA and CDR2 is FQGNSA. Trimming cost V 5 bases and J 1 base; bases outside gene matches: 5. CDR3 size: 14 residues. The DNA for the CDR3 is TGTGCCAGCAGCCTAACAGGGGATTCCTACGAGCAGTACTTC. Amino acid sequence: CASSLTGDSYEQYF.

The V gene is TRBV11-2, the J gene TRBJ1-4; unclear D gene. The V gene lost 2 bases and the J gene lost 0 bases, with 13 bases spanning the gap. The germline CDR1 and CDR2 sequences are SGHAT and FQNNGV. The CDR3 covers 17 residues. CDR3 sequence: CASSLNRGIATNEKLFF. The CDR3 region has the DNA TGTGCCAGCAGCTTAAATCGCGGCATAGCAACTAATGAAAAACTGTTTTTT.

The chain couples TRBV19 to TRBJ1-2; TRBD1 matches 7 bases. J lost 8 bases, V lost 4 bases, and 10 bases had no gene match. Germline V gives CDR1 LNHDA, CDR2 SQIVND (reference sequence). The CDR3 covers 14 residues. The CDR3 is CASSTRTGTWGYTF. DNA for the CDR3: TGTGCCAGTAGTACCCGGACAGGTACATGGGGCTACACCTTC.

J is TRBJ1-1 and V is TRBV7-8; TRBD1 matches at 7 bases. Trimming took 8 bases from V and 0 from J; bases not matched to a gene: 3. CDR1 and CDR2 (germline): SGHVS, FQNEAQ. The CDR3 consists of 13 residues. This CDR3 reads CASYRGMNTEAFF. The CDR3, as DNA: TGTGCCAGCTACAGGGGCATGAACACTGAAGCTTTCTTT.

This clone was picked up a small number of times. The chain's CDR3 is CASSFTGGDNEQFF. The CDR3 DNA follows: TGTGCCAGCAGCTTTACAGGGGGGGACAATGAGCAGTTCTTC. V is TRBV28 and J is TRBJ2-1, with TRBD1 as a possible D gene (8 bases). Germline CDR1 is MDHEN and CDR2 is SYDVKM. Trimming took off 6 bases at V and 5 bases at J, with 14 bases between the two ends. CDR3 length: 14 amino acids. Together with reference TRBV28 and TRBJ2-1, the CDR3 gives the full variable domain: DVKVTQSSRYLVKRTGEKVFLECVQDMDHENMFWYRQDPGLGLRLIYFSYDVKMKEKGDIPEGYSVSREKKERFSLILESASTNQTSMYLCASSFTGGDNEQFFGPGTRLTVL.

In its sample, this clone was seen once. The chain uses TRBV9 and TRBJ2-1; 9 positions agree with TRBD2. The germline V gene encodes CDR1 SGDLS and CDR2 YYNGEE. This CDR3 has 17 residues. The J segment lost 4 bases and the V segment lost 3 bases, leaving 11 bases of the junction unmatched. CDR3: CASSAIPLAGSYNEQFF. The DNA of the CDR3 is TGTGCCAGCAGCGCCATCCCCCTAGCGGGAAGTTACAATGAGCAGTTCTTC.

The chain is built from TRBV19 and TRBJ1-5; 8 positions agree with TRBD1. Germline V gene lookup returns CDR1 LNHDA and CDR2 SQIVND (reference sequence). The CDR3 sequence is 16 residues long. With 8 bases clipped from V and 4 bases from J, the junction kept 13 bases outside the gene matches. The CDR3 region has the DNA TGTGCCAGTCAAGAACCCGGACAGGGAAAAAATCAGCCCCAGCATTTT. Its protein product is CASQEPGQGKNQPQHF. Based on the CDR3 plus reference TRBV19 and TRBJ1-5, the full variable domain is DGGITQSPKYLFRKEGQNVTLSCEQNLNHDAMYWYRQDPGQGLRLIYYSQIVNDFQKGDIAEGYSVSREKKESFPLTVTSAQKNPTAFYLCASQEPGQGKNQPQHFGDGTRLSIL.

This chain joins TRBV7-3 and TRBJ1-1; TRBD1 is a possible D gene (6 bases). V lost 1 base and J lost 0, with 9 bases in between. The germline V gene has CDR1 SGHTA and CDR2 FQGTGA. CDR3 length: 15 residues. This chain's CDR3 is CASSLIGGLNTEAFF. In DNA, the CDR3 is TGTGCCAGCAGCTTAATCGGGGGGCTGAACACTGAAGCTTTCTTT.

V is TRBV5-5 and J is TRBJ1-1; D is perhaps TRBD1 (6 bases). V lost 2 bases to trimming and J lost 5 bases, with 16 bases between them. Per germline, CDR1 SGHKS and CDR2 YYEKEE (reference sequence). This CDR3 has 15 amino acids. The CDR3 spells CASSFGTGRRTEAFF. The CDR3 DNA reads TGTGCCAGCAGCTTTGGAACAGGGCGGAGGACTGAAGCTTTCTTT.

The chain couples TRBV19 to TRBJ1-3; a weak D match, TRBD1 (5 bases). The CDR3 sequence is 16 residues long. V shed 5 bases and J shed 4 bases, with 18 bases lying between them. In germline, CDR1 is LNHDA, CDR2 SQIVND (reference sequence). The CDR3 DNA follows: TGTGCCAGTAGTGGCGGCAGGGCTATTCCCGGAAACACCATATATTTT. Translating gives CASSGGRAIPGNTIYF.

This clone was seen more than once but under ten times. The CDR3 region has the DNA TGTGCCAGTCGGAATACGGGACAGCTGTACGTCGAGCAGTACTTC. Its translation is CASRNTGQLYVEQYF. J is TRBJ2-7 and V is TRBV28, with TRBD1 identical over 7 bases. Trimming took 9 bases from V and 6 from J; bases not matched to a gene: 17. Germline assignment: CDR1 MDHEN and CDR2 SYDVKM. CDR3 length equals 15 residues.

The CDR3 nucleotides are TGTGCCTGGAGTGGCGGCGGGTCCTACGAGCAGTACTTC. Translated, it gives CAWSGGGSYEQYF. This chain connects TRBV30 to TRBJ2-7, with D maybe TRBD2 (5 bases). CDR1 GTSNPN and CDR2 SVGIG come from the germline V gene (reference sequence). This CDR3 comprises 13 residues. Between the trimmed V and J ends, which lost 1 base and 1 base, there was a span of 8 bases.

This chain joins TRBV9 and TRBJ2-7; possible D gene TRBD2, 5 bases. The germline gives CDR1 SGDLS, CDR2 YYNGEE. V dropped 0 bases and J dropped 2 bases, with 12 bases sitting between them. The CDR3 consists of 15 residues. The CDR3 DNA is TGTGCCAGCAGCGTAGCCCCGGTGGGAGCCTACGAGCAGTACTTC. Translating gives CASSVAPVGAYEQYF. The complete variable domain, with remaining parts taken from reference TRBV9 and TRBJ2-7, reads DSGVTQTPKHLITATGQRVTLRCSPRSGDLSVYWYQQSLDQGLQFLIQYYNGEERAKGNILERFSAQQFPDLHSELNLSSLELGDSALYFCASSVAPVGAYEQYFGPGTRLTVT.

A word on this clone: At one of its ends the junction is not consistent with the germline gene, which may arise from a read error. The chain uses TRBV18 and TRBJ2-3; 10 bases are a match to TRBD2. The CDR3 covers 15 residues. Germline CDR1 is KGHSH and CDR2 is LQKENI. CDR3 coding DNA: TGTGCCAGCTCGCCACTAGCGGGGCCCACAGATACGCAGTATTTT. Encoded protein: CASSPLAGPTDTQYF. The full variable domain, in which reference TRBV18 and TRBJ2-3 provide the parts outside the CDR3, is NAGVMQNPRHLVRRRGQEARLRCSPMKGHSHVYWYRQLPEEGLKFMVYLQKENIIDESGMPKERFSAEFPKEGPSILRIQQVVRGDSAAYFCASSPLAGPTDTQYFGPGTRLTVL.

This clone was seen only once. V usage is TRBV7-3 and J usage is TRBJ2-1; D is perhaps TRBD2 (7 bases). Germline values: CDR1 SGHTA, CDR2 FQGTGA. V was shortened by 4 bases and J by 4 bases, with 14 bases between the two germline ends. This CDR3 comprises 15 residues. CDR3 nucleotide sequence: TGTGCCAGCAGCTGGGGGGCTAGCGGATACAATGAGCAGTTCTTC. This translates into CASSWGASGYNEQFF.

The chain has TRBV20-1 and TRBJ2-1; D is undetermined. CDR3 length: 10 residues. V lost 6 bases and J 9 bases, leaving 9 bases between the germline ends. The V gene's germline CDR1 is DFQATT and CDR2 SNEGSKA (reference sequence). The CDR3 protein is CSATPVEQFF. CDR3 coding DNA: TGCAGTGCAACCCCGGTTGAGCAGTTCTTC.

The genes are TRBV11-2 and TRBJ2-5; 7 nucleotides align to TRBD1. The CDR3 is made up of 14 amino acids. Germline assignment: CDR1 SGHAT and CDR2 FQNNGV. The junction had 8 bases not matched to a gene; V was cut back by 5 bases and J by 5 bases. CDR3 sequence reads: CASSTRTGRETQYF. CDR3 nucleotides: TGTGCCAGCAGCACCCGGACAGGACGGGAGACCCAGTACTTC.

This chain uses TRBV28 with TRBJ1-1; the match to TRBD1 covers 11 bases. The J segment lost 3 bases and the V segment lost 6 bases, leaving 0 bases of the junction unmatched. This CDR3 spans 13 amino acids. The germline V gene encodes CDR1 MDHEN and CDR2 SYDVKM. CDR3 DNA sequence: TGTGCCAGCAGGGGACAGGGGGACACTGAAGCTTTCTTT. Its protein product is CASRGQGDTEAFF.

The chain uses TRBV5-4 and TRBJ1-2; TRBD1 is a possible D gene (6 bases). Germline CDR1 and CDR2: SGHNT and YYREEE (reference sequence). Trimming cost V 3 bases and J 3 bases, with 18 bases left between them. There are 16 residues in the CDR3. The CDR3 DNA is TGTGCCAGCAGCTCCTCCCCACTGACAGGAGACTATGGCTACACCTTC. This sequence encodes CASSSSPLTGDYGYTF. The full variable domain, in which reference TRBV5-4 and TRBJ1-2 provide the parts outside the CDR3, is ETGVTQSPTHLIKTRGQQVTLRCSSQSGHNTVSWYQQALGQGPQFIFQYYREEENGRGNFPPRFSGLQFPNYSSELNVNALELDDSALYLCASSSSPLTGDYGYTFGSGTRLTVV.

This chain links TRBV7-2 with TRBJ1-6; 7 bases align to TRBD1. This CDR3 is built from 15 residues. The J segment lost 6 bases and the V segment lost 1 base, leaving 3 bases of the junction unmatched. Germline CDR1 is SGHTA and CDR2 is FQGNSA. The CDR3 DNA reads as TGTGCCAGCAGCTTAGAGACAGGGCGTAATTCACCCCTCCACTTT. It codes for CASSLETGRNSPLHF.

The V and J genes are TRBV15 and TRBJ1-6, with D possibly matching TRBD1 (6 bases). Per the germline V gene, CDR1 is LNHNV and CDR2 is YYDKDF (reference sequence). V was shortened by 2 bases and J by 12 bases, with 20 bases between the two germline ends. This CDR3 has 16 amino acids. CDR3 loop: CATSRWNRDGVEPLHF. The CDR3 DNA reads as TGTGCCACCAGCAGATGGAACAGGGACGGAGTAGAACCCCTCCACTTT.

This clone was detected only a few times. The genes are TRBV27 and TRBJ1-1; D ambiguous. The CDR3 totals 16 residues. V was shortened by 11 bases and J by 2 bases, with 24 bases between the two germline ends. Germline assignment: CDR1 MNHEY and CDR2 SMNVEV (reference sequence). CDR3 loop: CASRISGRSRNTEAFF. Here the CDR3 DNA reads TGTGCCTCCAGGATTTCGGGGAGGAGCAGAAACACTGAAGCTTTCTTT.

Notes on this clone: This sample also contains other DNA sequences that code for the same CDR3. The rearrangement uses TRBV10-3 and TRBJ2-5; D might be TRBD2 (6 bases). The CDR3 extends over 13 amino acids. Trimming removed 0 bases from V and 4 bases from J, with 6 bases in between. Germline CDR1 reads ENHRY; CDR2 reads SYGVKD. The CDR3 reads CAISESGGETQYF. CDR3 nucleotides: TGTGCCATCAGTGAGTCGGGAGGAGAGACCCAGTACTTC.